The 22 T cell receptor beta chains in this list originate from one sample, sequenced in a study of cytomegalovirus exposure and HLA in healthy donors. Amplification used 60 Vbeta primers and 13 Jbeta primers. The data were produced by immunoSEQ multiplex PCR, yet TCRdb's version contains in-frame clones alone and is incomplete. The profile shows around 160,000 clones, roughly 80% of them singletons. Specimen: PBMCs. Receptor source: a man aged 35-49 years in good health and CMV-seropositive.

The chain links TRBV9 to TRBJ2-3; 7 nucleotides agree with TRBD1. Germline CDR1 is SGDLS and CDR2 is YYNGEE. Trimming at V came to 3 bases and at J to 0 bases, leaving 4 bases not matched to a gene. CDR3 length equals 15 residues. The CDR3, as DNA: TGTGCCAGCAGCGCCGGGACAGCTAGCACAGATACGCAGTATTTT. This sequence encodes CASSAGTASTDTQYF.

CDR3 residues: CASSTGNGETQYF. The DNA for the CDR3 is TGTGCCAGCAGTACAGGGAACGGGGAGACCCAGTACTTC. J is TRBJ2-5 and V is TRBV11-3; tentatively, D is TRBD1 (6 bases). With 6 bases removed from V and 5 bases from J, the gap between germline ends came to 13 bases. There are 13 residues in the CDR3. Germline V gives CDR1 SGHNT, CDR2 YENEEA.

The J gene is TRBJ2-3, the V gene TRBV7-2; TRBD2 aligns across 11 bases. Germline lookup yields CDR1 SGHTA and CDR2 FQGNSA. Trimming took 1 base from V and 5 from J; bases not matched to a gene: 2. This CDR3 has 15 residues. CDR3 amino acids: CASSLGGLAGDTQYF. The DNA for the CDR3 is TGTGCCAGCAGCTTAGGCGGACTAGCGGGAGATACGCAGTATTTT. The entire variable domain, with the rest obtained from reference TRBV7-2 and TRBJ2-3, is as follows: GAGVSQSPSNKVTEKGKDVELRCDPISGHTALYWYRQSLGQGLEFLIYFQGNSAPDKSGLPSDRFSAERTGGSVSTLTIQRTQQEDSAVYLCASSLGGLAGDTQYFGPGTRLTVL.

V usage is TRBV7-9 and J usage is TRBJ1-1; the match to TRBD1 covers 7 bases. Per germline, CDR1 SEHNR and CDR2 FQNEAQ (reference sequence). V dropped 5 bases and J dropped 9; count of bases not matched to a gene: 9. This CDR3 comprises 13 residues. The CDR3 here is CASSEIQGWKAFF. CDR3 bases: TGTGCCAGCAGCGAGATACAGGGGTGGAAAGCTTTCTTT. The full variable domain, completed using reference TRBV7-9 and TRBJ1-1, is DTGVSQNPRHKITKRGQNVTFRCDPISEHNRLYWYRQTLGQGPEFLTYFQNEAQLEKSRLLSDRFSAERPKGSFSTLEIQRTEQGDSAMYLCASSEIQGWKAFFGQGTRLTVV.

For the CDR3, the DNA is TGTGCCATCACTGGAGGGACCGAGCAGTACTTC. Amino acid sequence: CAITGGTEQYF. This chain joins TRBV10-3 and TRBJ2-7, with D possibly matching TRBD2 (6 bases). The V gene lost 7 bases and the J gene lost 6 bases, with 10 bases spanning the gap. Germline lookup yields CDR1 ENHRY and CDR2 SYGVKD. The CDR3 loop spans 11 amino acids.

This rearrangement joins TRBV19 to TRBJ2-1; possible D gene TRBD1, 5 bases. Trimming shortened V by 5 bases and J by 8 bases, and 16 bases separated the two germline ends. This CDR3 spans 14 amino acids. Germline V gene lookup returns CDR1 LNHDA and CDR2 SQIVND (reference sequence). In nucleotides, the CDR3 is TGTGCCAGTAGTCAGACTCATACAGGCCATGAGCAGTTCTTC. It encodes CASSQTHTGHEQFF.

The rearrangement uses TRBV10-3 and TRBJ1-2; 12 positions agree with TRBD1. The length of the CDR3 is 16 residues. V dropped 6 bases and J dropped 0; count of bases not matched to a gene: 5. Per germline, CDR1 ENHRY and CDR2 SYGVKD. The CDR3 DNA is TGTGCCATCAGGGGACAGGGGGCCTTAGCTAACTATGGCTACACCTTC. Translated: CAIRGQGALANYGYTF.

V usage is TRBV5-1 and J usage is TRBJ2-7; D gene uncertain. V was cut by 1 base and J by 2 bases, with 10 bases left in between. The germline V gene has CDR1 SGHRS and CDR2 YFSETQ. This CDR3 comprises 14 residues. The CDR3 sequence is CASSLTVLAYEQYF. The CDR3 region has the DNA TGCGCCAGCAGCTTGACAGTACTGGCCTACGAGCAGTACTTC. Combining the CDR3 with reference TRBV5-1 and TRBJ2-7 gives the whole variable domain KAGVTQTPRYLIKTRGQQVTLSCSPISGHRSVSWYQQTPGQGLQFLFEYFSETQRNKGNFPGRFSGRQFSNSRSEMNVSTLELGDSALYLCASSLTVLAYEQYFGPGTRLTVT.

The V gene is TRBV5-6, the J gene TRBJ2-7, with D uncertain. Trimming cost V 4 bases and J 6 bases, with 8 bases left between them. Germline V gene data show CDR1 as SGHDT and CDR2 as YYEEEE. The CDR3 spans 11 residues. This CDR3 is CASSRPGEQYF. The DNA for the CDR3 is TGTGCCAGCAGCCGGCCGGGCGAGCAGTACTTC.

V gene TRBV7-3 combines with J gene TRBJ2-7; TRBD2 matches 9 bases. J lost 1 base, V lost 5 bases, and 3 bases had no gene match. Germline CDR1 and CDR2: SGHTA and FQGTGA. The CDR3 runs to 14 residues. Written as DNA, the CDR3 is TGTGCCAGCAGCCCTCTAGCGGGGTCCTACGAGCAGTACTTC. Translation: CASSPLAGSYEQYF.

This clone was recorded once. J is TRBJ2-3 and V is TRBV21-1; the table's D call of TRBD2 was not tested on the DNA. TRBV21-1 is termed a pseudogene. The CDR3 is 18 amino acids. CDR3 in DNA: TGTGCCAGCAGCATAAGGGTGGGTAGCGGGAGACCCAGGGATACGCAGTATTTT. Protein sequence: CASSIRVGSGRPRDTQYF.

The chain has TRBV6-4 and TRBJ2-1; perhaps TRBD2 as D (5 bases). CDR3 length: 15 residues. CDR1 MRHNA and CDR2 SNTAGT come from the germline V gene. V lost 6 bases to trimming and J lost 0 bases, with 12 bases between them. CDR3 amino acids: CASRMEDSSYNEQFF. As DNA, the CDR3 is TGTGCCAGCAGGATGGAGGATAGCTCCTACAATGAGCAGTTCTTC.

Comment on this clone: The same CDR3 can be traced to other DNA sequences in this sample. The chain joins TRBV9 to TRBJ1-1, with a weak D call TRBD1 (5 bases). Trimming shortened V by 0 bases and J by 1 base, and 13 bases separated the two germline ends. There are 16 residues in the CDR3. Germline V gives CDR1 SGDLS, CDR2 YYNGEE. CDR3 in DNA: TGTGCCAGCAGCGTAGTTCCTCCAGGGCCGAACACTGAAGCTTTCTTT. This gives the protein CASSVVPPGPNTEAFF.

This chain links TRBV28 with TRBJ2-3, with TRBD2 identical over 9 bases. CDR3 length: 15 residues. Germline V lookup: CDR1 MDHEN, CDR2 SYDVKM. With 6 bases clipped from V and 3 bases from J, the junction kept 7 bases outside the gene matches. The chain's CDR3 is CASRQAGGPTDTQYF. The CDR3 DNA reads as TGTGCCAGCAGGCAGGCGGGAGGGCCTACAGATACGCAGTATTTT.

This rearrangement joins TRBV20-1 to TRBJ2-7, with D tentatively TRBD1 (5 bases). The V gene's germline CDR1 is DFQATT and CDR2 SNEGSKA (reference sequence). Trimming removed 5 bases from V and 5 bases from J, with 10 bases in between. This CDR3 has 11 residues. The CDR3 loop reads CSASQGNEQYF. CDR3 nucleotide sequence: TGCAGTGCTTCTCAGGGAAACGAGCAGTACTTC.

The chain carries TRBV7-2 and TRBJ2-7, with TRBD2 identical over 9 bases. The CDR3 consists of 14 residues. Looked up from germline, CDR1 is SGHTA and CDR2 is FQGNSA. V shed 5 bases, J shed 3 bases, and the junction held 5 bases outside the gene matches. The CDR3 spells CASSQGLAVYEQYF. CDR3 bases: TGTGCCAGCAGCCAGGGACTAGCAGTCTACGAGCAGTACTTC.

The chain joins TRBV6-1 to TRBJ2-7, with a weak D call TRBD1 (7 bases). CDR1 and CDR2 from the germline V gene are MNHNS and SASEGT. The CDR3 has 13 residues. Trimming stripped 2 bases from V and 6 bases from J, with 11 bases between. Written as DNA, the CDR3 is TGTGCCAGCAGTGAAAACAGGGGAGGCGAGCAGTACTTC. It translates to CASSENRGGEQYF.

The chain carries TRBV7-2 and TRBJ2-5; D is perhaps TRBD2 (5 bases). Germline assignment: CDR1 SGHTA and CDR2 FQGNSA. Trimming shortened V by 5 bases and J by 2 bases, and 15 bases separated the two germline ends. The CDR3 contains 15 residues. The CDR3 is CASSPPGVIQETQYF. CDR3 sequence (DNA): TGTGCCAGCAGCCCGCCCGGGGTAATACAAGAGACCCAGTACTTC.

The J gene is TRBJ2-7, the V gene TRBV6-5; TRBD2 matches 8 bases. The CDR3 loop spans 13 amino acids. Trimming took 6 bases from V and 4 from J; bases not matched to a gene: 5. CDR1 is MNHEY, CDR2 SVGAGI, per germline. In nucleotides, the CDR3 is TGTGCCAGCAGACGGGAGCGGGGGTACGAGCAGTACTTC. It specifies CASRRERGYEQYF.

With respect to this clone: The same CDR3 also results from other DNA sequences found in this sample. V and J are TRBV30 and TRBJ2-2; 7 nucleotides line up with TRBD1. The CDR3 is made up of 14 amino acids. CDR1 GTSNPN and CDR2 SVGIG come from the germline V gene (reference sequence). V dropped 5 bases and J dropped 2; count of bases not matched to a gene: 5. The CDR3 DNA reads TGTGCCTGGGAGGACAGGCTAAACACCGGGGAGCTGTTTTTT. The encoded protein is CAWEDRLNTGELFF.

The chain carries TRBV7-2 and TRBJ1-2; D is undetermined. This CDR3 comprises 15 residues. Germline-derived CDR1 and CDR2 are SGHTA and FQGNSA. The germline V and J ends were trimmed by 5 bases and 7 bases, with 20 bases remaining between them. The CDR3 protein is CASSHPPPTVSGYTF. CDR3 nucleotide sequence: TGTGCCAGCAGCCACCCGCCTCCTACTGTGAGTGGCTACACCTTC. Based on the CDR3 plus reference TRBV7-2 and TRBJ1-2, the full variable domain is GAGVSQSPSNKVTEKGKDVELRCDPISGHTALYWYRQSLGQGLEFLIYFQGNSAPDKSGLPSDRFSAERTGGSVSTLTIQRTQQEDSAVYLCASSHPPPTVSGYTFGSGTRLTVV.

Of note for this clone: The junction and the germline gene differ at one end; a read error may be behind it. The rearrangement joins TRBV7-6 to TRBJ2-1; D not resolved. This CDR3 spans 12 amino acids. The germline CDR1 and CDR2 sequences are SGHVS and FNYEAQ. The CDR3 protein is CASSLSVGERFF. The CDR3 DNA reads TGTGCCAGCAGCTTATCGGTTGGCGAGCGGTTCTTC.